This TCR beta chain came from a study of human T cells and chemical hapten exposure. Study details: Throughout the roughly 22-week study, diphenylcyclopropenone was applied weekly to the patients' scalps. 0.01% DPC was applied to the upper back in patch tests, which were read at 6 days. Study-wide results and limits: Counts of TCRs above 1 in 1000 frequency stayed unchanged with DPC sensitization.

TCRdb analysed the RACE reads with MiXCR anew, one entry per CDR3 protein. The sample lists some 250,000 distinct CDR3 sequences; over 7.5% were seen once. As for time point: pre-sensitization, week 0. The treatment: therapeutic diphenylcyclopropenone sensitization with weekly scalp DPC. Blood collection took place prior to placing each patch test. This clonotype was found a few times. Its specificity is not known. Material: whole blood, obtained in connection with sensitization to the hapten diphenylcyclopropenone (DPC). The sequence was collected from a man aged 18 to 29 with alopecia areata. Some clones in this sample may be carry-over from other donors' samples.

CDR3 sequence (DNA): TGTGCCAGCAGACCCGACAGCTCCTATAATTCACCCCTCCACTTT. It is translated as CASRPDSSYNSPLHF. The rearrangement links TRBV11-2 to TRBJ1-6; tentatively, D is TRBD1 (5 bases). The CDR3 has 15 residues. V was cut by 6 bases and J by 0 bases, with 9 bases left in between. Germline V gene sequence: CDR1 SGHAT, CDR2 FQNNGV. Full variable domain (rest looked up from reference TRBV11-2 and TRBJ1-6): EAGVAQSPRYKIIEKRQSVAFWCNPISGHATLYWYQQILGQGPKLLIQFQNNGVVDDSQLPKDRFSAERLKGVDSTLKIQPAKLEDSAVYLCASRPDSSYNSPLHFGNGTRLTVT.